One and the same sample provided the 21 T cell receptor beta chains below, sequenced in a study of blood T cell repertoires in COVID-19. Measured with immunoSEQ multiplex PCR; TCRdb has only the in-frame clones, and not every one. The sample carries around 81,000 clones, about 84% recorded once. The sequencing input was peripheral blood. These receptors originate from a human donor in a cohort sampled during active COVID-19.

The V and J genes are TRBV2 and TRBJ2-7, with TRBD2 matching over 8 bases. Germline V gives CDR1 SNHLY, CDR2 FYNNEI. The V and J ends lost 7 bases and 6 bases, in that order; junction bases with no gene match: 11. This CDR3 has 14 residues. CDR3 amino acids: CASNEVGLAGEQYF. CDR3 nucleotides: TGTGCCAGCAACGAAGTCGGACTAGCCGGCGAGCAGTACTTC. Variable domain in full (rest from reference TRBV2 and TRBJ2-7): EPEVTQTPSHQVTQMGQEVILRCVPISNHLYFYWYRQILGQKVEFLVSFYNNEISEKSEIFDDQFSVERPDGSNFTLKIRSTKLEDSAMYFCASNEVGLAGEQYFGPGTRLTVT.

In its sample, this clone was seen a few times. The rearrangement uses TRBV10-1 and TRBJ1-5, with D possibly TRBD1 on 6 matching bases. CDR1 is WNHNN and CDR2 is SYGVQD in the germline V gene (reference sequence). The CDR3 contains 12 residues. Trimming pared 3 bases from V and 10 bases from J, leaving 10 bases between. CDR3 bases: TGCGCCAGCAGTGACAAAGGGACACCCCAGCATTTT. This codes for CASSDKGTPQHF.

The chain uses TRBV2 and TRBJ1-2, with a tentative D call TRBD1 (5 bases). With 2 bases removed from V and 1 base from J, the gap between germline ends came to 11 bases. The CDR3 sequence is 15 residues long. From germline, CDR1 is SNHLY and CDR2 FYNNEI. The CDR3 sequence is CASSERGGFNYGYTF. The CDR3 DNA reads as TGTGCCAGCAGTGAAAGGGGCGGCTTTAACTATGGCTACACCTTC.

The chain links TRBV5-1 to TRBJ1-6; 7 bases map to TRBD1. The CDR3 length is 14 residues. With 4 bases clipped from V and 7 bases from J, the junction kept 5 bases outside the gene matches. CDR1 SGHRS and CDR2 YFSETQ come from the germline V gene. DNA of the CDR3: TGCGCCAGCAGCCGGGACAGCTTAAATTCACCCCTCCACTTT. It encodes CASSRDSLNSPLHF.

This clone occurred once. J is TRBJ2-7 and V is TRBV5-1; 7 bases agree with TRBD1. This CDR3 is 15 amino acids long. CDR1 is SGHRS and CDR2 is YFSETQ in the germline V gene. The V and J ends lost 0 bases and 4 bases, in that order; junction bases with no gene match: 7. DNA for the CDR3: TGCGCCAGCAGCTTGGCCGCCGGGACAGCGTACGAGCAGTACTTC. Its translation: CASSLAAGTAYEQYF. The full variable domain, its missing parts supplied by reference TRBV5-1 and TRBJ2-7, is KAGVTQTPRYLIKTRGQQVTLSCSPISGHRSVSWYQQTPGQGLQFLFEYFSETQRNKGNFPGRFSGRQFSNSRSEMNVSTLELGDSALYLCASSLAAGTAYEQYFGPGTRLTVT.

This clone was counted a few times. The gene calls are TRBV6-5 and TRBJ1-6, with a weak D call TRBD1 (5 bases). The CDR3 is 14 residues long. V was cut by 5 bases and J by 12 bases, with 17 bases left in between. Per germline, CDR1 MNHEY and CDR2 SVGAGI. The DNA for the CDR3 is TGTGCCAGCAGTCTGGCAGGGTTCGGAGAACCCCTCCACTTT. Translated, it gives CASSLAGFGEPLHF.

The chain uses TRBV30 and TRBJ2-6, with unresolved D. The germline V gene has CDR1 GTSNPN and CDR2 SVGIG (reference sequence). The germline V and J ends were trimmed by 3 bases and 0 bases, with 12 bases remaining between them. The CDR3 has 16 residues. The CDR3 sequence is CAWRRAYPSGANVLTF. The CDR3 DNA sequence: TGTGCCTGGAGGCGCGCCTATCCCTCTGGGGCCAACGTCCTGACTTTC.

The chain employs TRBV3-1 (or the pseudogene TRBV3-2) and TRBJ2-3; 7 bases are a match to TRBD1. The CDR3 totals 16 residues. Trimming removed 1 base from V and 2 bases from J; junction bases left unmatched: 6. The V gene's germline CDR1 is LGHDT and CDR2 YNNKEL (reference sequence). The CDR3 DNA sequence: TGTGCCAGCAGCCAAGCGCGACAGGGCATCACAGATACGCAGTATTTT. It is translated as CASSQARQGITDTQYF.

The chain recombines TRBV5-8 with TRBJ1-5; a possible D gene is TRBD1 (6 bases). The CDR3 contains 15 residues. Germline V gives CDR1 SGHTS, CDR2 YDEGEE. V lost 2 bases and J 1 base, leaving 10 bases between the germline ends. In DNA, the CDR3 is TGTGCCAGCAGCTTCCAGGGGTCGAGCAATCAGCCCCAGCATTTT. Translated, it gives CASSFQGSSNQPQHF. Full variable domain (missing parts from reference TRBV5-8 and TRBJ1-5): EAGVTQSPTHLIKTRGQQATLRCSPISGHTSVYWYQQALGLGLQFLLWYDEGEERNRGNFPPRFSGRQFPNYSSELNVNALELEDSALYLCASSFQGSSNQPQHFGDGTRLSIL.

The chain uses TRBV20-1 and TRBJ2-1; TRBD1 agrees at 9 bases. This CDR3 region has 14 residues. CDR1 is DFQATT and CDR2 is SNEGSKA in the germline V gene (reference sequence). The ends lost 3 bases at V and 9 bases at J; junction bases unmatched: 9. CDR3 residues: CSASTGGLGSEQFF. CDR3 nucleotides: TGCAGTGCTAGTACAGGGGGCCTGGGGAGTGAGCAGTTCTTC.

The chain employs TRBV10-3 and TRBJ1-2; possible D gene TRBD1, 6 bases. CDR1 and CDR2 (germline): ENHRY, SYGVKD. This CDR3 is 14 amino acids long. Trimming removed 7 bases at V and 8 bases at J, with 20 bases between. CDR3 bases: TGTGCCATCACGGGGGGCAGTGACTCTATCGGCTACACCTTC. This codes for CAITGGSDSIGYTF.

The V call is TRBV28, the J call TRBJ2-7, with a tentative D call TRBD1 (5 bases). There are 15 residues in the CDR3. Germline loops: CDR1 MDHEN, CDR2 SYDVKM. Trimming took off 7 bases at V and 5 bases at J, with 21 bases between the two ends. The CDR3 DNA follows: TGTGCCAGCACCTCGTGGGGCCGGGCTAGGGACGAGCAGTACTTC. Its translation: CASTSWGRARDEQYF.

The chain is built from TRBV14 and TRBJ2-2, with 9 positions matching TRBD2. CDR1 and CDR2 from the germline V gene are SGHDN and FVKESK. V trimming: 3 bases; J trimming: 4 bases; junction bases outside the gene matches: 0. There are 14 residues in the CDR3. This CDR3 is CASSQTSGTGELFF. CDR3 nucleotides: TGTGCCAGCAGCCAGACTAGCGGCACCGGGGAGCTGTTTTTT.

The gene calls are TRBV5-1 and TRBJ2-3; 7 bases are shared with TRBD2. Germline V gene lookup returns CDR1 SGHRS and CDR2 YFSETQ. The V segment lost 0 bases and the J segment 3 bases; nucleotides outside the gene matches: 1. The CDR3 runs 14 residues. CDR3 nucleotide sequence: TGCGCCAGCAGCTTGGCCGGGGGGACAGATACGCAGTATTTT. Translation gives CASSLAGGTDTQYF. Full variable domain (remainder filled in from reference TRBV5-1 and TRBJ2-3): KAGVTQTPRYLIKTRGQQVTLSCSPISGHRSVSWYQQTPGQGLQFLFEYFSETQRNKGNFPGRFSGRQFSNSRSEMNVSTLELGDSALYLCASSLAGGTDTQYFGPGTRLTVL.

The V and J genes are TRBV7-2 and TRBJ1-2, with a possible D match to TRBD1 (6 bases). Germline V lookup: CDR1 SGHTA, CDR2 FQGNSA. Trimming pared 1 base from V and 5 bases from J, leaving 11 bases between. This CDR3 has 14 amino acids. The CDR3 nucleotides are TGTGCCAGCAGCTTAGGACAGGAGGTATATGGCTACACCTTC. It translates to CASSLGQEVYGYTF.

This clone has only a few counts. The chain recombines TRBV5-1 with TRBJ1-2; 11 bases align to TRBD1. Germline loops: CDR1 SGHRS, CDR2 YFSETQ. The CDR3 is made up of 16 amino acids. J lost 3 bases, V lost 0 bases, and 4 bases had no gene match. The DNA of the CDR3 is TGCGCCAGCAGCTTGGGTGGACAGGGGGCGGACTATGGCTACACCTTC. Translating it yields CASSLGGQGADYGYTF.

CDR3 DNA: TGTGCCAGCAGCCCGGATCGGGAATACAATGAGCAGTTCTTC. It is translated as CASSPDREYNEQFF. The chain carries TRBV7-2 and TRBJ2-1; tentatively, D is TRBD2 (5 bases). Germline assignment: CDR1 SGHTA and CDR2 FQGNSA. The CDR3 is 14 amino acids. V lost 5 bases to trimming and J lost 4 bases, with 12 bases between them.

The rearrangement links TRBV28 to TRBJ2-5, with D tentatively TRBD1 (7 bases). This CDR3 comprises 15 residues. Germline CDR1 reads MDHEN; CDR2 reads SYDVKM. V lost 7 bases and J lost 1, with 16 bases in between. The DNA for the CDR3 is TGTGCCAGCAAAGGCGGCGGGACAGCCCAAGAGACCCAGTACTTC. It yields the protein CASKGGGTAQETQYF.

The chain carries TRBV2 and TRBJ2-5; 7 bases agree with TRBD1. The CDR3 runs 14 residues. Per germline, CDR1 SNHLY and CDR2 FYNNEI. V gave up 6 bases and J gave up 5 bases; unmatched junction bases: 9. CDR3 region: CASRGDSNGETQYF. Here the CDR3 DNA reads TGTGCCAGCAGGGGGGACAGTAATGGGGAGACCCAGTACTTC.

The chain has TRBV4-2 and TRBJ2-1, with 11 bases that match TRBD2. The V gene end was trimmed by 2 bases and the J gene end by 9 bases; junction bases not matched to a gene: 12. This CDR3 contains 17 residues. Germline V gene data show CDR1 as LGHNA and CDR2 as YNFKEQ. CDR3 coding DNA: TGTGCCAGCAGCCAACCAACCCTTAGCGGGGGGGGTATTGAGCAGTTCTTC. Translation gives CASSQPTLSGGGIEQFF.

The rearrangement links TRBV10-3 to TRBJ2-3; D might be TRBD1 (5 bases). The germline V gene encodes CDR1 ENHRY and CDR2 SYGVKD. V lost 5 bases and J 0 bases, leaving 15 bases between the germline ends. The CDR3 extends over 16 amino acids. This chain's CDR3 is CAISLRQGSSTDTQYF. CDR3 DNA: TGTGCCATCAGTTTAAGGCAGGGCAGCAGCACAGATACGCAGTATTTT.